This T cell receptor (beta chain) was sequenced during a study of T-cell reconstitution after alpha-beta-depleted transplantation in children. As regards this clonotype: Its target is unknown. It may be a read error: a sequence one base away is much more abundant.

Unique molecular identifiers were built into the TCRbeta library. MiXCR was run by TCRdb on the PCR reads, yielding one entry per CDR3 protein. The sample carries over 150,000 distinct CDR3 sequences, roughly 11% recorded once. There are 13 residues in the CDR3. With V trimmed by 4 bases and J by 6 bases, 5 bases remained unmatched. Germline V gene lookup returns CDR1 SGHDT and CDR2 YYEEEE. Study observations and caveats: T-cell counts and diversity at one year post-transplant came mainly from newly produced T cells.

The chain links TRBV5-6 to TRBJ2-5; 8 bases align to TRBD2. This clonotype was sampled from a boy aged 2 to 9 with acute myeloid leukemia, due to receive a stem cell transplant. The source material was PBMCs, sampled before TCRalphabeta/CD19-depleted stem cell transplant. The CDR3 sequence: CASSAGRGKTQYF. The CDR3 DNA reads TGTGCCAGCAGCGCCGGGAGGGGGAAGACCCAGTACTTC.